This T cell receptor (beta chain) was obtained from a study of CD8 T cells in ankylosing spondylitis. Study-wide results and caveats: Disease-linked clones were reportedly significantly enriched in matched ankylosing spondylitis synovial fluid. The study identified a TCR beta motif of several highly homologous variants that appeared characteristic of ankylosing spondylitis blood.

This clonotype has just a few counts. Its antigen remains unknown. J was trimmed by 1 base and V by 3 bases; bases with no gene match: 3. Germline CDR1 reads SGHRS; CDR2 reads YFSETQ. The length of the CDR3 is 14 residues. TCRdb recomputed calls from the 5' RACE reads with MiXCR, one row per CDR3 protein. The sample yields just under 550,000 distinct CDR3 sequences, over 9.5% seen once. The specimen sequenced was blood, either unsorted or a sorted T cell fraction (not recorded which). The receptor was isolated from a male donor with ankylosing spondylitis. V is TRBV5-1 and J is TRBJ2-5, with 7 bases matching TRBD1. The CDR3 DNA is TGCGCCAGCAGCTCCGGGACAGTCCAAGAGACCCAGTACTTC. Its protein product is CASSSGTVQETQYF.